A selection of T cell receptor beta chains follows, all from one sample in a study of cytomegalovirus exposure and HLA in healthy donors. Generated by immunoSEQ multiplex PCR, the TCRdb table keeps only in-frame clones and is missing some. This table has about 95,000 clones, about four fifths appearing once. Sample: PBMCs. The origin of the receptors is a man between 18 and 29 years old in good health and CMV-seropositive. CDR3s leave out the opening cysteine and the closing phenylalanine or tryptophan. Not all rows give a size; the values are once, few, many and, for expanded clones, a class.

v_call	clone_size	j_call	cdr3_aa
TRBV28	-	TRBJ2-5	ASRDQGAWKETQY
TRBV5-4	-	TRBJ1-2	ASSLAEQGKDYGYT
TRBV19	-	TRBJ2-3	ASSADRGRTDTQY
TRBV9	-	TRBJ2-2	ASSVVGGSLAGELF
TRBV29-1	-	TRBJ2-5	SVERGRGETQY
TRBV23-1	-	TRBJ1-1	ASSPTSDRTARNTEAF
TRBV10-3	-	TRBJ2-3	AIRAGSTDTQY
TRBV2	-	TRBJ1-5	ASSENRGTQPQH
TRBV30	once	TRBJ1-6	AWRAPGVAAASPLH
TRBV5-4	few	TRBJ2-1	ASSSTRVVSREQF
TRBV10-3	-	TRBJ2-3	AISDSPQGGYTDTQY
TRBV5-4	-	TRBJ1-1	ATSPTGDTEAF
TRBV7-2	-	TRBJ2-1	ASSLGAGGDGEQF
TRBV5-4	-	TRBJ2-5	ASSLGQDPKETQY
TRBV6-1	few	TRBJ2-1	ASTRGESYNEQF
TRBV4-1	-	TRBJ2-3	ASSTGGPADTQY
TRBV19	-	TRBJ1-1	ASKTQGKANTEAF
TRBV2	-	TRBJ2-7	ASSDPGRRDYEQY
TRBV28	once	TRBJ1-1	ASSFTSGTGSEGTEAF
TRBV9	-	TRBJ1-6	ASSSRSGDSYNSPLH
TRBV4-1	-	TRBJ2-3	ASSPLGGRRTDTQY
TRBV7-9	-	TRBJ1-2	ASSLGDDGGFDGYT
TRBV6-1	-	TRBJ1-2	ASSEDHRDGYGYT
TRBV5-1	-	TRBJ2-5	ASSLRGYQETQY
TRBV7-6	-	TRBJ2-3	ASSPGLKGVSTDTQY
TRBV28	-	TRBJ2-1	ASQATSSYNEQF
TRBV5-4	once	TRBJ2-1	ASSPQGLAGVNEQF
TRBV29-1	-	TRBJ2-7	SVEGGGADEQY
TRBV27	-	TRBJ1-1	ASSLLAQNTEAF
TRBV4-2	-	TRBJ1-1	ASSQAVNTEAF
TRBV6-5	-	-	ASAKRESYEQY
TRBV5-6	-	TRBJ1-2	VSRDSTLNYGYT
TRBV27	-	TRBJ2-7	ASSLGRSREQY
TRBV2	-	TRBJ2-3	ASSGREGGRTDTQY
TRBV5-8	once	TRBJ2-3	ASSRGGRATDTQY
TRBV10-3	-	TRBJ2-7	AISEGLPGPLPYEPY
TRBV6-5	-	TRBJ1-3	ASSSPRAGNTIY
TRBV7-3	-	TRBJ2-1	ASSLTSAGPSYNEQF
TRBV5-1	-	TRBJ2-1	ASSLVATSSYNEQF
TRBV11-2	-	TRBJ1-5	ASSLESGNQPQH
TRBV5-1	few	TRBJ1-2	ASSYDRLSGYT
TRBV10-3	-	TRBJ2-7	AISDLKSGYTYEQY
TRBV18	-	TRBJ1-6	ASSSPRRGGNSPLH
TRBV27	-	TRBJ2-3	ASSLTSRGTDTQY
TRBV10-3	few	TRBJ1-4	ATTGVMGKLF
TRBV19	-	TRBJ2-1	ASSSGTGTGGLNEQF
TRBV5-1	few	TRBJ1-1	ASSAQGTEAF